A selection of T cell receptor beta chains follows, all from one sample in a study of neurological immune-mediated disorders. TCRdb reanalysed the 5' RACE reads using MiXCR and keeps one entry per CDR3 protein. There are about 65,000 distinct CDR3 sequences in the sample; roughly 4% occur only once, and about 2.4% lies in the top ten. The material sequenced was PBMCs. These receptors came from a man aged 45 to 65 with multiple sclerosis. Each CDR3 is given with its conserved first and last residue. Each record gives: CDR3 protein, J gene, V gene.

cdr3_aa: CASRGGLADYNEQFF
j_call: TRBJ2-1
v_call: TRBV12-3/TRBV12-4

cdr3_aa: CASSQAGTVSNEQFF
j_call: TRBJ2-1
v_call: TRBV4-1

cdr3_aa: CASSQDKGQGPNEQFF
j_call: TRBJ2-1
v_call: TRBV4-1

cdr3_aa: CASSLVPNQETQYF
j_call: TRBJ2-5
v_call: TRBV5-1

cdr3_aa: CASSGRGGSYEQYF
j_call: TRBJ2-7
v_call: TRBV9

cdr3_aa: CASSTGPPDSTDTQYF
j_call: TRBJ2-3
v_call: TRBV21-1

cdr3_aa: CASSLIGKETQYF
j_call: TRBJ2-5
v_call: TRBV12-3/TRBV12-4

cdr3_aa: CASNEHLAYEQYF
j_call: TRBJ2-7
v_call: TRBV6-1

cdr3_aa: CASSFYRVGGETQYF
j_call: TRBJ2-5
v_call: TRBV12-3/TRBV12-4

cdr3_aa: CASSPRGLADGELFF
j_call: TRBJ2-2
v_call: TRBV12-3/TRBV12-4

cdr3_aa: CASSPSGSSTYGYTF
j_call: TRBJ1-2
v_call: TRBV5-1

cdr3_aa: CSVEGGGEQFF
j_call: TRBJ2-1
v_call: TRBV29-1

cdr3_aa: CASSQWTGYYEQYF
j_call: TRBJ2-7
v_call: TRBV4-1

cdr3_aa: CASSSREEEIYGYTF
j_call: TRBJ1-2
v_call: TRBV6-5

cdr3_aa: CASSESGRGRETQYF
j_call: TRBJ2-5
v_call: TRBV25-1

cdr3_aa: CASTEGQGKIYTF
j_call: TRBJ1-2
v_call: TRBV19

cdr3_aa: CASSTGGHLRTHNEQFF
j_call: TRBJ2-1
v_call: TRBV7-2

cdr3_aa: CSAESRQEQYF
j_call: TRBJ2-7
v_call: TRBV20-1

cdr3_aa: CASSWTSRPDTQYF
j_call: TRBJ2-3
v_call: TRBV6-2/TRBV6-3

cdr3_aa: CASSSSGREYGYTF
j_call: TRBJ1-2
v_call: TRBV5-1

cdr3_aa: CASSAGQGNEKLFF
j_call: TRBJ1-4
v_call: TRBV5-4

cdr3_aa: CASSQALFQKLQYEQFF
j_call: TRBJ2-1
v_call: TRBV4-1

cdr3_aa: CASSTRSHAEQFF
j_call: TRBJ2-1
v_call: TRBV9

cdr3_aa: CASSLEDRANYGYTF
j_call: TRBJ1-2
v_call: TRBV4-3

cdr3_aa: CASSRDRSQETQYF
j_call: TRBJ2-5
v_call: TRBV2

cdr3_aa: CASSGERGTRNTEAFF
j_call: TRBJ1-1
v_call: TRBV6-5

cdr3_aa: CASSGGSGQPQHF
j_call: TRBJ1-5
v_call: TRBV12-3/TRBV12-4

cdr3_aa: CASTRAGQGGPGSYNEQFF
j_call: TRBJ2-1
v_call: TRBV7-9

cdr3_aa: CASSPRTNNSPLHF
j_call: TRBJ1-6
v_call: TRBV3-1

cdr3_aa: CASSAGGHLGTDTQYF
j_call: TRBJ2-3
v_call: TRBV5-1

cdr3_aa: CSAGQGNSNSPLHF
j_call: TRBJ1-6
v_call: TRBV20-1

cdr3_aa: CASSLDGMDDNSPLHF
j_call: TRBJ1-6
v_call: TRBV5-1

cdr3_aa: CSANLLARVNNEQFF
j_call: TRBJ2-1
v_call: TRBV20-1

cdr3_aa: CASSRVGHSPSYNEQFF
j_call: TRBJ2-1
v_call: TRBV7-2

cdr3_aa: CSARDSRDNQPQNF
j_call: TRBJ1-5
v_call: TRBV20-1

cdr3_aa: CASSLPLDRVESGYTF
j_call: TRBJ1-2
v_call: TRBV7-4

cdr3_aa: CASSQEPGQPTNYGYTF
j_call: TRBJ1-2
v_call: TRBV16

cdr3_aa: CASSPTTSGNTEAFF
j_call: TRBJ1-1
v_call: TRBV5-1

cdr3_aa: CASARGDSNYGYTF
j_call: TRBJ1-2
v_call: TRBV6-5

cdr3_aa: CASSFFYGYTF
j_call: TRBJ1-2
v_call: TRBV7-9

cdr3_aa: CASSLGPTNEKLFF
j_call: TRBJ1-4
v_call: TRBV7-8

cdr3_aa: CASSVGNEGKLFF
j_call: TRBJ1-4
v_call: TRBV12-3/TRBV12-4

cdr3_aa: CASSSRGYEQYF
j_call: TRBJ2-7
v_call: TRBV27